The clone carrying this T cell receptor (beta chain) showed up many times. This specimen comes from a study of T cells in Graves' hyperthyroidism and ophthalmopathy. PBMCs were derived from 10 ml fresh peripheral blood. Template material for amplifying TCR beta CDR3 regions consisted of RNA transcripts. An initial round of RT-PCR targeting the TCR CDR3 relied on the HTBI primer set. TCRdb called the multiplex PCR reads again in MiXCR, with one record for every CDR3 protein. The data show 300,000 to 350,000 distinct CDR3 sequences, approximately 18% seen once. Germline V gene data show CDR1 as MDHEN and CDR2 as SYDVKM. The CDR3 loop spans 12 amino acids. V was trimmed by 8 bases and J by 4 bases, leaving 11 bases between them.

The rearrangement links TRBV28 to TRBJ1-1; no reliable D call. The sequenced sample was blood. The clonotype originates from a woman aged 45-65 years with Graves' hyperthyroidism. The DNA for the CDR3 is TGTGCCAGCGAGGGCGTAACCACTGAAGCTTTCTTT. It codes for CASEGVTTEAFF.